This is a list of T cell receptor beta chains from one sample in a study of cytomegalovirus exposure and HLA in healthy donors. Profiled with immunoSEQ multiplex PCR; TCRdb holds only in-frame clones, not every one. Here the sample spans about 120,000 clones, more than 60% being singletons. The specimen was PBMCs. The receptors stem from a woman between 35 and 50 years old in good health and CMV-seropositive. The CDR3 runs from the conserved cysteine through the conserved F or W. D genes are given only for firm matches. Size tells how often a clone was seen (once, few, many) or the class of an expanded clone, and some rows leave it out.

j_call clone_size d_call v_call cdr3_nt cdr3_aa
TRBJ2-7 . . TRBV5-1 TGCGCCAGCAGCTTGGACGCTCGGTCGGGATACGAGCAGTACTTC CASSLDARSGYEQYF
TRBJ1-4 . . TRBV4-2 TGTGCCAGCAGCCAAGCTGGAGAGGGGGGGGAAAAACTGTTTTTT CASSQAGEGGEKLFF
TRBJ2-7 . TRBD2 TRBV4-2 TGTGCCAGCAGCCAAGTCCCTAGCGGGAACTACGAGCAGTACTTC CASSQVPSGNYEQYF
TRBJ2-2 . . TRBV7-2 TGTGCCAGCAGCCTGAACACCGGGGAGCTGTTTTTT CASSLNTGELFF
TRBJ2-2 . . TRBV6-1 TGTGCCAGCAGCCGATCCGGGACAACGACCGGGGAGCTGTTTTTT CASSRSGTTTGELFF
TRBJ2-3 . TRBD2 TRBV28 TGTGCCAGCAGTTTATCCGGGCGTCTAGCGGGGCCTACGCAGTATTTT CASSLSGRLAGPTQYF
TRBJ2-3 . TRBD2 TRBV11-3 TGTGCCAGCAGCTCCGGACTAGCGGGAGTGAATGCAGATACGCAGTATTTT CASSSGLAGVNADTQYF
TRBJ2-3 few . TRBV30 TGTGCCTGGACACGATTTCAGGGCCTGGGGACAGATACGCAGTATTTT CAWTRFQGLGTDTQYF
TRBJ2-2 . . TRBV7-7 TGTGCTAGCAGCGCCTCCAGTGATGCCGGGGAGCTGTTTTTT CASSASSDAGELFF
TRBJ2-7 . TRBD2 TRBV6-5 TGTGCCAGCACCCACCGGGCTAGCGGGTATTCGGAGCAGTACTTC CASTHRASGYSEQYF
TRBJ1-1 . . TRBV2 TGTGCCAGCATGCGCAGGGGCGTTGGGGCTTTCTTT CASMRRGVGAFF
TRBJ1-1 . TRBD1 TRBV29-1 TGCAGCGGGGACAGGGGGGTGAACACTGAAGCTTTCTTT CSGDRGVNTEAFF
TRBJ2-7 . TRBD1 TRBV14 TGTGCCAGCAGCCAAGGACAGGGGGCGGGGTACGAGCAGTACTTC CASSQGQGAGYEQYF
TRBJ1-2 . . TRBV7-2 TGTGCCAGCAGCTTAGAGCCAGGGTACTATGGCTACACCTTC CASSLEPGYYGYTF
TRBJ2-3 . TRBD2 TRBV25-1 TGTGCCAGCAGTGAATATATGCTAGCGGGAGGGCCAGATACGCAGTATTTT CASSEYMLAGGPDTQYF
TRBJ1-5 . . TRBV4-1 TGCGCCAGCAGCCAAGAACCGACAGGACTTACTAATAGCAATCAGCCCCAGCATTTT CASSQEPTGLTNSNQPQHF
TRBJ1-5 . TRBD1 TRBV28 TGTGCCAGCAGCCGAGGACAGGGCAGCAATCAGCCCCAGCATTTT CASSRGQGSNQPQHF
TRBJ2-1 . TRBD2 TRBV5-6 TGTGCCAGCAGCCGGTTGCTAGCGGATAACAATGAGCAGTTCTTC CASSRLLADNNEQFF
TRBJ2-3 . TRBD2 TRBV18 TGTGCCAGCTCACCACAACTAGCGGTTACACCTAGCACAGATACGCAGTATTTT CASSPQLAVTPSTDTQYF
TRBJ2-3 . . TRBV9 TGTGCCAGCAGCGTAGGGCGGGGGCCAACAGATACGCAGTATTTT CASSVGRGPTDTQYF
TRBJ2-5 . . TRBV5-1 TGCGCCAGCAGCTGGGGGCCGGGGGGCGGCGGAGAGACCCAGTACTTC CASSWGPGGGGETQYF
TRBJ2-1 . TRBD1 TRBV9 TGTGCCAGCAGCGTAAAAGGCCAGGGGGTTGTCAATGAGCAGTTCTTC CASSVKGQGVVNEQFF
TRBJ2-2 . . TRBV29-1 TGCAGCGTCCCGGGGGGCGGGAGAGAGGTTGGGGAGCTGTTTTTT CSVPGGGREVGELFF
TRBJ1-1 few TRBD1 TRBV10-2 TGCGCCAGCGGGGACAGGGGGCGGGGGAACACTGAAGCTTTCTTT CASGDRGRGNTEAFF
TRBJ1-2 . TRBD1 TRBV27 TGTGCCAGCAGTTCGCCCCCGTGGACAGGGTGGCGTGGCTACACCTTC CASSSPPWTGWRGYTF
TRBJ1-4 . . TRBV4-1 TGCGCCAGCAGCCAAGACAGAAATGAAAAACTGTTTTTT CASSQDRNEKLFF
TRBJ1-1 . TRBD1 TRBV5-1 TGCGCCAGCAGCCCACAGGGGGCCAACACTGAAGCTTTCTTT CASSPQGANTEAFF
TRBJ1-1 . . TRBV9 TGTGCCAGCAGCGTTCAACAGGGTAACACTGAAGCTTTCTTT CASSVQQGNTEAFF
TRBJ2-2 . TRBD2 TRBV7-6 TGTGCCAGCAGCTCAGAATCGGGACTAGCGGACGGGGAGCTGTTTTTT CASSSESGLADGELFF
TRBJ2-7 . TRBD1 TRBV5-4 TGTGCCAGCAGCTTGCCGGGACAGGGGGCCTACGAGCAGTACTTC CASSLPGQGAYEQYF
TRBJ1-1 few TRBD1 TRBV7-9 TGTGCCAGCAGCTCACCAGGGGGCACTGAAGCTTTCTTT CASSSPGGTEAFF
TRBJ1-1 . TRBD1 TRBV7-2 TGTGCCAGCAGCTCTAGGGGGCTGAACACTGAAGCTTTCTTT CASSSRGLNTEAFF
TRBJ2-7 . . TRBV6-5 TGTGCCAGCAGAAGGCAGGGGATTGGAGCCTACGAGCAGTACTTC CASRRQGIGAYEQYF
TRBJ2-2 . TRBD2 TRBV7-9 TGTGCCAGCAGCTTAGGAGCGGGGGGGCCGAACACCGGGGAGCTGTTTTTT CASSLGAGGPNTGELFF
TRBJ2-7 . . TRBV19 TGTGCCAGTAGTGGGCGTCAGGGAACCTACGAGCAGTACTTC CASSGRQGTYEQYF
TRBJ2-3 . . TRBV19 TGTGCCAGTACCCCGAGCGCGAGCACAGATACGCAGTATTTT CASTPSASTDTQYF
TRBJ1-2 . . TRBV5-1 TGCGCCAGCAGCCCGTCGGGGGGAGCCTATGGCTACACCTTC CASSPSGGAYGYTF
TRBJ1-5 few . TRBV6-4 TGTGCCAGCAGTCTCGACTTTGGTAGCAATCAGCCCCAGCATTTT CASSLDFGSNQPQHF
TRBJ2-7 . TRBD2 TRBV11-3 TGTGCCAGCAGCACGGGACTAAGCTACGAGCAGTACTTC CASSTGLSYEQYF
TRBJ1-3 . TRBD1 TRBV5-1 TGCGCCAGCAGCAAGGGACAGACTGGAAACACCATATATTTT CASSKGQTGNTIYF
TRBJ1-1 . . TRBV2 TGTGCCAGCAGTGGCCTGACACAGAACACTGAAGCTTTCTTT CASSGLTQNTEAFF
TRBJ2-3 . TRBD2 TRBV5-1 TGCGCCAGCAGCCCATTTAGCGGGGACCTTAGCACAGATACGCAGTATTTT CASSPFSGDLSTDTQYF
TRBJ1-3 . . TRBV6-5 TGTGCCAGCAGACAGCTCTCTGGAAACACCATATATTTT CASRQLSGNTIYF
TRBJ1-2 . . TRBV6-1 TGTGCCAGCAGTGAATCTGGCAGAAACTATGGCTACACCTTC CASSESGRNYGYTF
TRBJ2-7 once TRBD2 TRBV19 TGTGCCAGTAGTATAGGACTAGCGGGGTCCTACGAGCAGTACTTC CASSIGLAGSYEQYF
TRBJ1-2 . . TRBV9 TGTGCCAGCAGCCCTCGGCTGGGCAACTATGGCTACACCTTC CASSPRLGNYGYTF
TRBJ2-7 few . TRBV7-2 TGTGCCAGCAGTGAGGACGACAGGACCTACGAGCAGTACTTC CASSEDDRTYEQYF
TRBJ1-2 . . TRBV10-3 TGTGCCATCAGTGAGGCCCCGGGGAGTAGTAGAGGCTACACCTTC CAISEAPGSSRGYTF
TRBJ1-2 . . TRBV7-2 TGTGCCAGCAGCTTAGCCCTCGGGAACTATGGCTACACCTTC CASSLALGNYGYTF
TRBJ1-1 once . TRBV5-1 TGCGCCAGCAGTTATGACAGTTTTTCGAACACTGAAGCTTTCTTT CASSYDSFSNTEAFF
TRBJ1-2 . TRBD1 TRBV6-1 TGTGCCAGCAGTGTGACGGGACAGCTATATGGCTACACCTTC CASSVTGQLYGYTF
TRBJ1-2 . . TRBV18 TGTGCCAGCTCAGTAGAGAGGCCGCCCTATGGCTACACCTTC CASSVERPPYGYTF
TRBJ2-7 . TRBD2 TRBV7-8 TGTGCCAGCAGCGCCTTACTAGCGGGAGACCGCGAGCAGTACTTC CASSALLAGDREQYF